These T cell receptor beta chains were read from a single sample in a study of shared clonotypes between healthy human individuals. Method: immunoSEQ multiplex PCR; TCRdb's copy keeps in-frame clones and lacks some. The repertoire holds approximately 1.4 million clones, 95% to 99% seen once, with about 0.45% in the top ten. The specimen was naive CD4+ T cells sorted from blood. Receptors were obtained from a young man in good health. Each CDR3 is given with its conserved first and last residue. Fields, in order: J gene, clone size, V gene, D gene, CDR3 protein, CDR3 DNA. D genes are given only for firm matches. Rows give clone size only sometimes, using once, few, many, or a class for an expanded clone.

>TRBJ2-7|-|TRBV27|-
CASSLKRIDEQYF
TGTGCCAGCAGTTTAAAACGTATCGACGAGCAGTACTTC
>TRBJ1-4|-|TRBV29-1|TRBD1
CSARTGAEKLFF
TGCAGCGCCAGGACAGGGGCTGAAAAACTGTTTTTT
>TRBJ2-1|-|TRBV6-5|-
CASSYFSGENEQFF
TGTGCCAGCAGTTACTTTTCGGGAGAGAATGAGCAGTTCTTC
>TRBJ2-1|-|TRBV4-3|TRBD1
CASSQKPNRGSSYNEQFF
TGCGCCAGCAGCCAGAAACCTAACAGGGGAAGCTCCTACAATGAGCAGTTCTTC
>TRBJ2-1|-|TRBV5-4|TRBD2
CASSQATRGRAGNEQFF
TGTGCCAGCTCCCAAGCCACTCGCGGGAGGGCCGGGAATGAGCAGTTCTTC
>TRBJ2-3|-|TRBV10-3|-
CAIRDSPTDTQYF
TGTGCCATCCGGGACTCTCCCACAGATACGCAGTATTTT
>TRBJ2-5|-|TRBV5-1|TRBD1
CASSYDRGQETQYF
TGCGCCAGCAGCTACGACAGGGGACAGGAGACCCAGTACTTC
>TRBJ2-3|-|TRBV27|TRBD2
CASSIRTSGPPDTQYF
TGTGCCAGCAGTATCCGGACTAGCGGGCCCCCAGATACGCAGTATTTT
>TRBJ2-3|-|TRBV7-9|TRBD2
CASSSEAGGTQYF
TGTGCCAGCAGCTCTGAAGCGGGAGGGACGCAGTATTTT
>TRBJ1-5|-|TRBV5-6|-
CASSLDGQPQHF
TGTGCCAGCAGCTTGGACGGACAGCCCCAGCATTTT
>TRBJ2-5|-|TRBV7-9|TRBD2
CASSLGLAEETQYF
TGTGCCAGCAGCTTGGGACTAGCGGAGGAGACCCAGTACTTC
>TRBJ2-3|-|TRBV4-2|TRBD2
CASSQEAGTSTSDTQYF
TGTGCCAGCAGCCAAGAGGCAGGGACTAGCACTTCAGATACGCAGTATTTT
>TRBJ1-1|-|TRBV28|-
CASRPGWNTEAFF
TGTGCCAGCAGACCCGGATGGAACACTGAAGCTTTCTTT
>TRBJ1-4|-|TRBV7-8|-
CASSLPQDEKLFF
TGTGCCAGCAGCTTACCCCAGGATGAAAAACTGTTTTTT
>TRBJ2-5|-|TRBV15|-
CATRGGSRDTQYF
TGTGCCACCCGAGGGGGTTCCCGGGATACCCAGTACTTC
>TRBJ2-3|-|TRBV30|-
CAWTGLDTQYF
TGTGCCTGGACTGGGTTAGATACGCAGTATTTT
>TRBJ1-2|-|TRBV28|-
CASSSTFRRYGYTF
TGTGCCAGCAGCTCGACCTTCCGCAGATATGGCTACACCTTC
>TRBJ1-1|-|TRBV7-8|TRBD1
CASMRGLPMNTEAFF
TGTGCCAGCATGAGGGGGCTCCCGATGAACACTGAAGCTTTCTTT
>TRBJ2-7|-|TRBV28|TRBD2
CASRRLAGTGEQYF
TGTGCCAGCAGACGCTTAGCGGGGACGGGCGAGCAGTACTTC
>TRBJ2-1|-|TRBV5-1|TRBD2
CASSLASGAYNEQFF
TGCGCCAGCAGCTTGGCTAGCGGAGCCTACAATGAGCAGTTCTTC
>TRBJ2-5|-|TRBV6-1|TRBD1
CASSIQGGETQYF
TGTGCCAGCAGTATACAGGGGGGAGAGACCCAGTACTTC
>TRBJ2-2|-|TRBV5-1|TRBD2
CASSFLKREGLTGELFF
TGCGCCAGCAGCTTTCTAAAGCGGGAGGGCCTTACCGGGGAGCTGTTTTTT
>TRBJ1-2|-|TRBV7-2|-
CASSLGATTF
TGTGCCAGCAGCTTAGGGGCAACCACCTTC
>TRBJ2-3|few|TRBV7-9|-
CASRGSTDTQYF
TGTGCCAGCAGGGGGAGCACAGATACGCAGTATTTT
>TRBJ2-1|-|TRBV9|-
CASSAKSGISYNEQFF
TGTGCCAGCAGCGCTAAAAGCGGAATTTCCTACAATGAGCAGTTCTTC
>TRBJ2-3|-|TRBV4-1|TRBD2
CASSQTRLATDTQYF
TGCGCCAGCAGCCAGACACGACTAGCGACAGATACGCAGTATTTT
>TRBJ2-5|-|TRBV28|TRBD2
CASSFRVGGRPRRPQETQYF
TGTGCCAGCAGTTTTCGGGTGGGCGGGAGGCCCCGACGACCTCAAGAGACCCAGTACTTC
>TRBJ2-3|-|TRBV5-1|TRBD2
CASAAGDSSDTQYF
TGCGCCAGCGCGGCGGGGGATTCTTCAGATACGCAGTATTTT
>TRBJ2-2|-|TRBV28|TRBD1
CASRLQGRRTGELFF
TGTGCCAGCAGGCTACAGGGGCGAAGAACCGGGGAGCTGTTTTTT
>TRBJ2-5|-|TRBV10-2|TRBD1
CASRDRTGETQYF
TGCGCCAGCAGGGACAGGACTGGAGAGACCCAGTACTTC
>TRBJ2-7|-|TRBV5-1|-
CASRSSSYEQYF
TGCGCCAGCAGATCCAGCTCCTACGAGCAGTACTTC
>TRBJ2-7|-|TRBV29-1|-
CSVVPGDPLDEQYF
TGCAGCGTTGTCCCTGGAGATCCATTGGATGAGCAGTACTTC
>TRBJ1-2|-|TRBV28|TRBD1
CASRSPGQLGYTF
TGTGCCAGCAGGTCCCCGGGACAGCTTGGCTACACCTTC
>TRBJ2-3|-|TRBV19|TRBD2
CASSPIAGGNTDTQYF
TGTGCCAGTAGTCCTATAGCGGGAGGAAACACAGATACGCAGTATTTT
>TRBJ2-7|-|TRBV4-3|-
CASSQDLTGTYEQYF
TGCGCCAGCAGCCAAGATTTGACGGGAACCTACGAGCAGTACTTC
>TRBJ1-1|once|TRBV5-8|-
CASSLAGTFQAFF
TGTGCCAGCAGCTTGGCTGGAACTTTTCAAGCTTTCTTT
>TRBJ2-5|-|TRBV27|TRBD2
CASSSGRGVETQYF
TGTGCCAGCAGTTCGGGGAGGGGAGTAGAGACCCAGTACTTC
>TRBJ2-7|few|TRBV18|-
CASSPATGEQYF
TGTGCCAGCTCACCAGCAACAGGTGAGCAGTACTTC
>TRBJ2-1|once|TRBV7-2|-
CASSLVAYNEQFF
TGTGCCAGCAGCTTAGTTGCCTACAATGAGCAGTTCTTC
>TRBJ2-2|-|TRBV5-1|TRBD2
CASSLVAGVGTGELFF
TGCGCCAGCAGCTTGGTTGCGGGAGTTGGCACCGGGGAGCTGTTTTTT
>TRBJ2-2|once|TRBV21-1|-
CASSKPRLVRGRELFF
TGTGCCAGCAGCAAACCCCGCCTTGTGCGGGGTCGGGAGCTGTTTTTT
>TRBJ1-1|-|TRBV10-3|TRBD1
CAIRGQGAPGTEAFF
TGTGCCATCAGAGGTCAGGGGGCGCCGGGCACTGAAGCTTTCTTT
>TRBJ1-5|-|TRBV5-5|-
CASSLRSGGNNQPQHF
TGTGCCAGCAGCTTGCGATCCGGAGGGAACAATCAGCCCCAGCATTTT
>TRBJ1-2|-|TRBV10-3|TRBD1
CAISGTGGRVNYGYTF
TGTGCCATCAGTGGAACAGGGGGCAGGGTTAACTATGGCTACACCTTC
>TRBJ2-1|once|TRBV30|TRBD2
CAWQLAGVFNEQFF
TGTGCCTGGCAGCTAGCGGGAGTGTTTAATGAGCAGTTCTTC
>TRBJ2-7|-|TRBV27|TRBD2
CASSSGTSSYEQYF
TGTGCCAGCAGCTCCGGGACTAGCTCCTACGAGCAGTACTTC
>TRBJ2-7|-|TRBV5-1|-
CASSLDPKKSSYEQYF
TGCGCCAGCAGCTTGGATCCAAAGAAGAGCTCCTACGAGCAGTACTTC
>TRBJ1-3|-|TRBV9|TRBD1
CASSVWDREDTIYF
TGTGCCAGCAGCGTATGGGACAGGGAGGACACCATATATTTT